The entry below describes one T cell receptor beta chain. Recruited during active infection, patients (from Seattle) were subsequently followed longitudinally. This CDR3 has 14 amino acids. Germline-derived CDR1 and CDR2 are MNHNS and SASEGT. The ends lost 6 bases at V and 7 bases at J; junction bases unmatched: 9. The sample is drawn from a study of blood T cell repertoires in COVID-19. Overall study: Sites in the United States, Italy and Spain provided acute and convalescent COVID-19 samples. PBMCs, B-cell-depleted T cells, or T cells were the source of the cDNA or gDNA that made up the material.

Per the original data handling: Reference gene primer amplification yielded estimated nucleated cell counts. Generated by immunoSEQ multiplex PCR, the TCRdb table keeps only in-frame clones and is missing some. The DNA gave D and trimming, while V, J and clone size come from that table. The table shows tens of thousands of clones, with 80% to 85% occurring only once. Specimen: peripheral blood. This sequence joins TRBV6-1 and TRBJ1-5; the match to TRBD1 covers 7 bases. The sequence was collected from a man younger than 45 with COVID-19, enrolled during active disease. This CDR3 is CASRLGQAGQPQHF. The CDR3 DNA reads as TGTGCCAGCAGGCTCGGACAGGCAGGACAGCCCCAGCATTTT.